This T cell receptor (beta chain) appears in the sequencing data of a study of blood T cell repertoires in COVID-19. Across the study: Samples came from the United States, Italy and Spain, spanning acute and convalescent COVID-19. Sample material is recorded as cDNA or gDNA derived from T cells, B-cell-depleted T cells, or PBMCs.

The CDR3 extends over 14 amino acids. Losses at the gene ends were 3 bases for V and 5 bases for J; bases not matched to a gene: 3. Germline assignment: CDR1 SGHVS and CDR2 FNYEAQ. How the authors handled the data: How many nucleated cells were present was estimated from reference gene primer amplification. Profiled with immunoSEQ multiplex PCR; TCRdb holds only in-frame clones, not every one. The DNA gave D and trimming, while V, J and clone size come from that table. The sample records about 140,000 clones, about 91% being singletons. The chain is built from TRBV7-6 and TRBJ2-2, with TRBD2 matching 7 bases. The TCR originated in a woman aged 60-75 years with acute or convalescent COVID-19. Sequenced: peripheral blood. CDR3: CASSFSGGTGELFF. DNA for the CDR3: TGTGCCAGCAGCTTCTCGGGGGGAACCGGGGAGCTGTTTTTT.